This T cell receptor beta chain is drawn from a study of blood T cell repertoires in COVID-19. Study summary: Sources were T cells, B-cell-depleted T cells, or PBMCs; the material itself was cDNA or gDNA.

Participants were aged about 18 to 89 years, lived in 20 to 25 US areas, and enrolled virtually. TCRdb's table, derived via immunoSEQ multiplex PCR, lists solely in-frame clones and lacks some. The table includes some 200,000 clones, 80% to 90% detected once. The sample was PBMCs or T cells enriched from blood (not recorded which). The sequence came from a man aged 40-50 years who had recovered from COVID-19.

CDR3 nucleotides: TGTGCTAGCCGCGAGGGTAGCGGCTCGGGCAATGAGCAGTTCTTC. It translates to CASREGSGSGNEQFF. J is TRBJ2-1 and V is TRBV12-5; D might be TRBD2 (6 bases). Looked up from germline, CDR1 is LGHNT and CDR2 is FRNRAP. The CDR3 runs 15 residues. V shed 9 bases and J shed 6 bases, with 21 bases lying between them.